One sample yielded the 8 T cell receptor beta chains listed below, sequenced in a study of cytomegalovirus exposure and HLA in healthy donors. The PCR made use of 60 Vbeta and 13 Jbeta primers. Generated by immunoSEQ multiplex PCR, the TCRdb table keeps only in-frame clones and is missing some. The sample has under 200,000 clones, around 75% seen once; the top ten hold roughly 2%. Sample: PBMCs. Receptor source: a human donor in good health.

The J gene is TRBJ2-6, the V gene TRBV7-9; 8 bases agree with TRBD1. CDR1 SEHNR and CDR2 FQNEAQ come from the germline V gene (reference sequence). The junction had 12 bases not matched to a gene; V was cut back by 5 bases and J by 0 bases. This CDR3 is built from 19 residues. The CDR3 DNA is TGTGCCAGCAGCCCCCTAAGAGGGACAGGCCGCTCTGGGGCCAACGTCCTGACTTTC. Its translation: CASSPLRGTGRSGANVLTF.

The chain couples TRBV10-3 to TRBJ2-7; the D gene is possibly TRBD1 (6 bases). Trimming took 4 bases from V and 2 from J, leaving 9 bases between them. The CDR3 totals 13 residues. Germline values: CDR1 ENHRY, CDR2 SYGVKD. CDR3: CAISGQGTYEQYF. CDR3 coding DNA: TGTGCCATCAGTGGTCAGGGGACCTACGAGCAGTACTTC.

The chain couples TRBV9 to TRBJ1-5, with TRBD1 as a possible D gene (5 bases). Between the trimmed V and J ends, which lost 8 bases and 10 bases, there was a span of 19 bases. CDR1 is SGDLS and CDR2 is YYNGEE in the germline V gene. CDR3 length: 13 amino acids. CDR3 residues: CARVLDPRGPQHF. DNA for the CDR3: TGTGCCAGGGTGCTAGACCCAAGGGGACCCCAGCATTTT.

This chain links TRBV6-5 with TRBJ1-2, with a weak D call TRBD1 (5 bases). V shed 7 bases and J shed 4 bases, with 19 bases lying between them. Germline-derived CDR1 and CDR2 are MNHEY and SVGAGI. This CDR3 contains 15 residues. The chain's CDR3 is CASTTRGRVAYGYTF. The DNA for the CDR3 is TGTGCCAGCACCACACGCGGCAGGGTAGCCTATGGCTACACCTTC.

The V call is TRBV9, the J call TRBJ2-3; D might be TRBD2 (6 bases). Germline CDR1 SGDLS, CDR2 YYNGEE. This CDR3 has 16 amino acids. Trimming stripped 4 bases from V and 0 bases from J, with 15 bases between. The CDR3, as DNA: TGTGCCAGCAGCACCGGGACTGTATCTAGCACAGATACGCAGTATTTT. Amino acid sequence: CASSTGTVSSTDTQYF.

The V gene is TRBV2, the J gene TRBJ2-7; D is unclear. The CDR3 is 12 amino acids. In germline, CDR1 is SNHLY, CDR2 FYNNEI. Trimming stripped 5 bases from V and 3 bases from J, with 8 bases between. The CDR3 sequence is CASSRLSYEQYF. The CDR3 bases are TGTGCCAGCAGTCGACTGAGCTACGAGCAGTACTTC.

The gene calls are TRBV7-9 and TRBJ1-2; tentatively, D is TRBD1 (6 bases). The V end lost 5 bases, the J end lost 4 bases, and 14 bases lay between the germline ends. CDR3 size: 14 residues. CDR1 is SEHNR and CDR2 is FQNEAQ in the germline V gene (reference sequence). The CDR3 DNA reads as TGTGCCAGCAGCCCCGAAGGGGGATCCTATGGCTACACCTTC. It translates to CASSPEGGSYGYTF.

The chain is built from TRBV7-7 and TRBJ2-2, with 12 nucleotides matching TRBD2. CDR1 SSHAT and CDR2 FNYEAQ come from the germline V gene (reference sequence). Trimming removed 4 bases from V and 0 bases from J; junction bases left unmatched: 9. CDR3 length: 19 residues. The CDR3 loop is CASSSRLAGETTNTGELFF. In DNA, the CDR3 is TGTGCCAGCAGCTCCCGACTAGCGGGGGAGACAACGAACACCGGGGAGCTGTTTTTT.